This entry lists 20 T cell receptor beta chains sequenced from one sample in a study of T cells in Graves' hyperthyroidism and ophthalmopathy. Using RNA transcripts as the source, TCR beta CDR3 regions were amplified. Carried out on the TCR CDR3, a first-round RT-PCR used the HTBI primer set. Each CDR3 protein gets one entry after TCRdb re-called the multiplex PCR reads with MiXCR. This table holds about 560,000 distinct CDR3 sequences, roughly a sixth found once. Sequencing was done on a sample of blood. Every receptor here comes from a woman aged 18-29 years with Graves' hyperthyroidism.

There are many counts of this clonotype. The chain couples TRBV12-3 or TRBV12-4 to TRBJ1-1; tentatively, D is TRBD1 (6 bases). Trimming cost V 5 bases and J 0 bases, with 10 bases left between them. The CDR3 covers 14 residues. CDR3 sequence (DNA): TGTGCCAGCAGTAACAGGGACATGAACACTGAAGCTTTCTTT. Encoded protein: CASSNRDMNTEAFF.

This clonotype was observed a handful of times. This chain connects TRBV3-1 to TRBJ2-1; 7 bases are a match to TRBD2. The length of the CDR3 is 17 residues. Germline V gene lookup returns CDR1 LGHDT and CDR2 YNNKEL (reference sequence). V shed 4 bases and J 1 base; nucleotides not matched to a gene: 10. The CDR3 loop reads CASSRSPAGLSYNEQFF. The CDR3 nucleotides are TGTGCCAGCAGCCGATCCCCAGCGGGGCTATCCTACAATGAGCAGTTCTTC.

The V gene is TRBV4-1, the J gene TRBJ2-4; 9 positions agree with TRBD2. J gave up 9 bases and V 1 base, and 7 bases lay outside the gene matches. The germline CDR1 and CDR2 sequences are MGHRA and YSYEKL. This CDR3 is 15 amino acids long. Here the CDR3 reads CASSQGDSGRVIQYF. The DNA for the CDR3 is TGCGCCAGCAGCCAAGGTGATAGCGGGAGAGTCATTCAGTACTTC.

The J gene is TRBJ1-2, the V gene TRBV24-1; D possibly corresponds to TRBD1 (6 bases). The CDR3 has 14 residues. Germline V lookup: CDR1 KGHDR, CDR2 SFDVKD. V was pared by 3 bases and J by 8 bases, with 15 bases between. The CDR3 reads CATSDVYRVGGYTF. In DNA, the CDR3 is TGTGCCACCAGTGATGTATACAGGGTCGGGGGCTACACCTTC.

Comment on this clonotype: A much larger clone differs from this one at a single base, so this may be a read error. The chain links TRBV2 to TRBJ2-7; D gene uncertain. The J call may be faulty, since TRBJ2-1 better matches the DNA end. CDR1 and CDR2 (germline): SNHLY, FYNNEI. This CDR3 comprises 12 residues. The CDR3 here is CASNGGIYEQFF. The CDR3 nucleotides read TGTGCCAGCAATGGCGGTATCTACGAGCAGTTCTTC.

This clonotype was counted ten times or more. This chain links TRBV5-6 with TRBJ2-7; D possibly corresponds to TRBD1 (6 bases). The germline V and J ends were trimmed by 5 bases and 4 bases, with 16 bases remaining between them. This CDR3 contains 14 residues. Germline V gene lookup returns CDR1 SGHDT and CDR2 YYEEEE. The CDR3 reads CASRLQGQEYEQYF. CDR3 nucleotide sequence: TGTGCCAGCAGATTACAGGGACAAGAGTACGAGCAGTACTTC. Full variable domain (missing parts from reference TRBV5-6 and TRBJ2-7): DAGVTQSPTHLIKTRGQQVTLRCSPKSGHDTVSWYQQALGQGPQFIFQYYEEEERQRGNFPDRFSGHQFPNYSSELNVNALLLGDSALYLCASRLQGQEYEQYFGPGTRLTVT.

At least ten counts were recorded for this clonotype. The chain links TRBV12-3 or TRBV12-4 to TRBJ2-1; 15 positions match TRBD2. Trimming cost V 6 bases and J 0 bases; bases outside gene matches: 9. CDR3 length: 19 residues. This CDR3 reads CASSRGLAGGLSSYNEQFF. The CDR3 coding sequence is TGTGCCAGCAGCCGCGGACTAGCGGGGGGGCTTAGCTCCTACAATGAGCAGTTCTTC.

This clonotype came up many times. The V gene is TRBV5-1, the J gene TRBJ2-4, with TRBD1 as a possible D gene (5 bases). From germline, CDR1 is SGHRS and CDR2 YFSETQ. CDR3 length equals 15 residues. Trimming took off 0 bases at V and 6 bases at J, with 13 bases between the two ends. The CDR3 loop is CASSLAARGLNIQYF. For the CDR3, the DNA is TGCGCCAGCAGCTTGGCCGCTAGGGGATTAAACATTCAGTACTTC.

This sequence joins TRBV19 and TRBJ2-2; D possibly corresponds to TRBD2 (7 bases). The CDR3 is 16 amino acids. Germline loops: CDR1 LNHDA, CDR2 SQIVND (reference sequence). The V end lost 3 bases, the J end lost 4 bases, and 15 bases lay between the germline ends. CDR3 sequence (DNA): TGTGCCAGTAGTATCACCGGGGGGCCACTCACCGGGGAGCTGTTTTTT. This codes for CASSITGGPLTGELFF.

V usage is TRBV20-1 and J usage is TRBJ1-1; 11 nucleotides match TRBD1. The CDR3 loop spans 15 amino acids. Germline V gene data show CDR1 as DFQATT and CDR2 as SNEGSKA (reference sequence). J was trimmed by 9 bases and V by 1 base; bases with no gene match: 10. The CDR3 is CSARVLGQGALQAFF. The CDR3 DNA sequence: TGCAGTGCTAGAGTCCTAGGACAGGGGGCTTTGCAAGCTTTCTTT.

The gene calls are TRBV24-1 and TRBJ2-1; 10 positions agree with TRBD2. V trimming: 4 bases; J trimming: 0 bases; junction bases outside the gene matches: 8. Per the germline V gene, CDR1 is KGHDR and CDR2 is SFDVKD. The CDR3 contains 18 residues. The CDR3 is CATSDPTLAGSSYNEQFF. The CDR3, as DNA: TGTGCCACCAGTGACCCCACACTAGCGGGGAGCTCCTACAATGAGCAGTTCTTC.

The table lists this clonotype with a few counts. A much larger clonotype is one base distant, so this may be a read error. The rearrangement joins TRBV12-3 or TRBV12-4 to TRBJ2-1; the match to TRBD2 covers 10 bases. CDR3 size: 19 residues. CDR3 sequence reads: CAGSLGWRGPSGSYNEQFF. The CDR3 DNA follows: TGTGCCGGCAGTTTAGGTTGGAGGGGTCCTAGCGGGAGTTACAATGAGCAGTTCTTC.

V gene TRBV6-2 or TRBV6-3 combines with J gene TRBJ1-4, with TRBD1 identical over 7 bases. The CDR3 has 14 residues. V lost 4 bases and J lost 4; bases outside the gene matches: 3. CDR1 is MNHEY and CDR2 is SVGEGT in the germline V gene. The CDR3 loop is CASSSRDSNEKLFF. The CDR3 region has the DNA TGTGCCAGCAGTTCCCGGGACAGTAATGAAAAACTGTTTTTT.

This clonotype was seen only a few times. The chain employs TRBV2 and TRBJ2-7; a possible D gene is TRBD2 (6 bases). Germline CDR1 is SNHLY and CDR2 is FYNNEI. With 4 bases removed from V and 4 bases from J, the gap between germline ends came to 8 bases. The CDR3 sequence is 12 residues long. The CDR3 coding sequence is TGTGCCAGCAGTGCCCGGGGGTACGAGCAGTACTTC. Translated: CASSARGYEQYF.

CDR3 nucleotides: TGCAGCGTTGAAGATCAAACAGGGGGCCCTATCTTTGGAGATACGCAGTATTTT. Translated: CSVEDQTGGPIFGDTQYF. This rearrangement joins TRBV29-1 to TRBJ2-3, with 9 bases matching TRBD1. CDR1 and CDR2 from the germline V gene are SQVTM and ANQGSEA. The J segment lost 5 bases and the V segment lost 0 bases, leaving 15 bases of the junction unmatched. The CDR3 is made up of 18 amino acids.

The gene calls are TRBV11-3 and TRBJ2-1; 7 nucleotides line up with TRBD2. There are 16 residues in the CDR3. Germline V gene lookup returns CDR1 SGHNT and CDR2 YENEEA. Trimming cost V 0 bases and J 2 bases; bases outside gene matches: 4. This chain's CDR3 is CASSLDMSGAYNEQFF. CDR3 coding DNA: TGTGCCAGCAGCTTAGATATGAGCGGGGCCTACAATGAGCAGTTCTTC.

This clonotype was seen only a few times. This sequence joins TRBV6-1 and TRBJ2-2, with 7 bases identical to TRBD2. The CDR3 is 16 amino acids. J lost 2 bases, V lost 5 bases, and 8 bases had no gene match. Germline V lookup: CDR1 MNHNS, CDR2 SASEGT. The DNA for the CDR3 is TGTGCCAGCAGTTTTCTAGCGGATTCTAACACCGGGGAGCTGTTTTTT. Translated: CASSFLADSNTGELFF.

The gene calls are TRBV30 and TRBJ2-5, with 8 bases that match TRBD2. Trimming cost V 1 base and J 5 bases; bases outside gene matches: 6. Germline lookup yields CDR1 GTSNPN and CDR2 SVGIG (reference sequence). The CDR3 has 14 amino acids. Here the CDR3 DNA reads TGTGCCTGGAGTGCGGGACTAGTATGGGAGACCCAGTACTTC. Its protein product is CAWSAGLVWETQYF.

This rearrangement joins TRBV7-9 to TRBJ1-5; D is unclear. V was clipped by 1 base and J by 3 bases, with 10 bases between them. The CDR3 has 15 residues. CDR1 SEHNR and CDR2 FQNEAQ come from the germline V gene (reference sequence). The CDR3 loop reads CASSLDSSSNQPQHF. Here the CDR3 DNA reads TGTGCCAGCAGCTTAGATTCCAGCTCCAATCAGCCCCAGCATTTT.

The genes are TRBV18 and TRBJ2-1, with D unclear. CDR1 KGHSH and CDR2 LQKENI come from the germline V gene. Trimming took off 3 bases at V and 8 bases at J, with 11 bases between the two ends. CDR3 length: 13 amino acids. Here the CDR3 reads CASSPPNGDEQFF. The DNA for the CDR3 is TGTGCCAGCTCACCTCCAAATGGCGATGAGCAGTTCTTC.